These 15 T cell receptor beta chains came from one sample sequenced in a study of blood T cell repertoires in COVID-19. The protocol was immunoSEQ multiplex PCR, while the TCRdb copy is restricted to in-frame clones and leaves out a portion. The table has about 280,000 clones, 86% seen once. Sequences were obtained from peripheral blood. The source is a woman in her seventies with COVID-19, enrolled during active disease.

J is TRBJ1-2 and V is TRBV4-1; 8 nucleotides align to TRBD1. This CDR3 spans 15 amino acids. Germline lookup yields CDR1 MGHRA and CDR2 YSYEKL. V trimming: 2 bases; J trimming: 0 bases; junction bases outside the gene matches: 2. The CDR3 sequence is CASSQTGGANYGYTF. The CDR3 nucleotides are TGCGCCAGCAGCCAAACAGGGGGAGCTAACTATGGCTACACCTTC.

The chain joins TRBV2 to TRBJ2-1; D unclear. V was pared by 5 bases and J by 7 bases, with 12 bases between. CDR1 is SNHLY, CDR2 FYNNEI, per germline. The CDR3 loop spans 13 amino acids. The CDR3 loop is CASSTRNRNEQFF. The CDR3 DNA follows: TGTGCCAGCAGTACGAGGAACCGGAATGAGCAGTTCTTC.

The chain recombines TRBV6-6 with TRBJ2-5; D is ambiguous. This CDR3 contains 16 residues. V was pared by 2 bases and J by 0 bases, with 13 bases between. From germline, CDR1 is MNHNY and CDR2 SVGAGI (reference sequence). The CDR3 sequence: CASSYGVSSYQETQYF. Written as DNA, the CDR3 is TGTGCCAGCAGTTACGGAGTTAGCTCCTACCAAGAGACCCAGTACTTC.

The V gene is TRBV3-1 (or the pseudogene TRBV3-2), the J gene TRBJ2-7; D is possibly TRBD1 (7 bases). V was clipped by 1 base and J by 3 bases, with 13 bases between them. This CDR3 is built from 15 residues. Looked up from germline, CDR1 is LGHDT and CDR2 is YNNKEL (reference sequence). CDR3 DNA sequence: TGTGCCAGCAGCCAAGGCAGGGGGGTTATCTACGAGCAGTACTTC. This gives the protein CASSQGRGVIYEQYF.

V and J are TRBV10-2 and TRBJ2-7, with D perhaps TRBD1 (6 bases). V lost 6 bases to trimming and J lost 3 bases, with 12 bases between them. This CDR3 contains 13 residues. The germline V gene has CDR1 WSHSY and CDR2 SAAADI. The CDR3: CASSLGQHYEQYF. CDR3 sequence (DNA): TGCGCCAGCAGCTTAGGACAGCACTACGAGCAGTACTTC.

V usage is TRBV19 and J usage is TRBJ1-3; tentatively, D is TRBD1 (6 bases). The CDR3 spans 17 residues. Per germline, CDR1 LNHDA and CDR2 SQIVND (reference sequence). The V gene lost 5 bases and the J gene lost 0 bases, with 17 bases spanning the gap. CDR3: CASSYSLDRPSGNTIYF. The CDR3 DNA is TGTGCCAGTAGTTACTCGCTGGACAGACCCTCTGGAAACACCATATATTTT.

This clone was recorded only once. The V gene is TRBV5-1, the J gene TRBJ2-5; 9 bases match TRBD1. With 7 bases clipped from V and 4 bases from J, the junction kept 11 bases outside the gene matches. CDR1 and CDR2 from the germline V gene are SGHRS and YFSETQ. This CDR3 comprises 15 residues. This CDR3 is CASYEGQGGGETQYF. The CDR3 DNA reads as TGCGCCAGCTACGAGGGACAGGGAGGTGGAGAGACCCAGTACTTC.

V and J are TRBV5-1 and TRBJ2-1; 12 bases map to TRBD1. CDR3 length: 15 residues. V gave up 4 bases and J gave up 9 bases; unmatched junction bases: 8. Germline V gives CDR1 SGHRS, CDR2 YFSETQ. As DNA, the CDR3 is TGCGCCAGCAGCCCGGGACAGGGGGCGGGAATTGAGCAGTTCTTC. Its protein is CASSPGQGAGIEQFF.

CDR3 region: CASSPERETQYF. The CDR3 DNA follows: TGCGCCAGCAGCCCCGAGAGGGAGACCCAGTACTTC. V is TRBV5-1 and J is TRBJ2-5; D unresolved. The length of the CDR3 is 12 residues. CDR1 is SGHRS, CDR2 YFSETQ, per germline. The ends were cut back, 4 bases at V and 5 bases at J, with 9 bases in the middle. Using reference TRBV5-1 and TRBJ2-5 for the parts outside the CDR3, the full variable domain is KAGVTQTPRYLIKTRGQQVTLSCSPISGHRSVSWYQQTPGQGLQFLFEYFSETQRNKGNFPGRFSGRQFSNSRSEMNVSTLELGDSALYLCASSPERETQYFGPGTRLLVL.

This chain joins TRBV4-1 and TRBJ2-5; a weak D match, TRBD1 (6 bases). Trimming removed 5 bases from V and 5 bases from J, with 18 bases in between. Germline V CDR1 and CDR2: MGHRA, YSYEKL. CDR3 length: 15 residues. This chain's CDR3 is CASSSRRPGDETQYF. The DNA of the CDR3 is TGCGCCAGCAGCTCCCGCCGACCAGGGGACGAGACCCAGTACTTC.

This clone was seen a handful of times. The J gene is TRBJ2-2, the V gene TRBV19; no firm D call. Between the trimmed V and J ends, which lost 3 bases and 7 bases, there was a span of 12 bases. The CDR3 sequence is 14 residues long. CDR1 LNHDA and CDR2 SQIVND come from the germline V gene (reference sequence). CDR3 sequence reads: CASSMGRSNGELFF. In DNA form, the CDR3 reads TGTGCCAGTAGTATGGGCAGGTCGAACGGGGAGCTGTTTTTT.

This clone was seen only a few times. The chain employs TRBV4-3 and TRBJ1-2; 10 bases align to TRBD1. CDR1 is LGHNA and CDR2 is YSLEER in the germline V gene. The CDR3 is made up of 17 amino acids. Trimming removed 0 bases from V and 4 bases from J; junction bases left unmatched: 8. CDR3 DNA: TGCGCCAGCAGCCAAGAGGGACAGGGGCTTTTTAGCTATGGCTACACCTTC. Translated: CASSQEGQGLFSYGYTF.

The chain links TRBV7-9 to TRBJ1-4; D is uncertain. Germline loops: CDR1 SEHNR, CDR2 FQNEAQ (reference sequence). V gave up 3 bases and J gave up 7 bases, with 9 bases separating them. CDR3 length: 13 amino acids. The CDR3 sequence: CASSFRWSEKLFF. CDR3 sequence (DNA): TGTGCCAGCAGCTTTAGATGGAGTGAAAAACTGTTTTTT.

In this sample, this clone turned up once. The chain recombines TRBV19 with TRBJ2-6; TRBD1 agrees at 7 bases. The germline V gene encodes CDR1 LNHDA and CDR2 SQIVND (reference sequence). The CDR3 covers 18 residues. The V and J ends lost 2 bases and 0 bases, in that order; junction bases with no gene match: 7. The CDR3 loop reads CASSILGQASSGANVLTF. The CDR3 DNA reads TGTGCCAGTAGTATATTAGGACAGGCTAGCTCTGGGGCCAACGTCCTGACTTTC.

The V call is TRBV28, the J call TRBJ1-3, with D tentatively TRBD1 (5 bases). The CDR3 sequence is 19 residues long. Trimming took 5 bases from V and 8 from J, leaving 31 bases between them. CDR1 MDHEN and CDR2 SYDVKM come from the germline V gene. The CDR3: CASSPTGGSSWHKSHTIYF. DNA for the CDR3: TGTGCCAGCAGTCCGACCGGGGGATCATCGTGGCACAAAAGCCACACCATATATTTT.